This T cell receptor beta chain was captured in a study of somatic mutations in cytotoxic T cells in rheumatoid arthritis. Study information: During treatment with immunosuppressants such as methotrexate, hydroxychloroquine and sulfasalazine, follow-up samples were taken.

As concerns this clone: What it binds is unknown.

Regarding the study as a whole: The antigen targets of the expanded CD8+ clones lacked identification. Unlike healthy controls, rheumatoid arthritis patients had CD8+ clonality that increased with age.

In the original analysis: Patient CD8+ clones larger than 1% rarely matched published virus-specific TCRB sequences. Repertoires were generated with immunoSEQ multiplex PCR, while TCRdb's copy carries only in-frame clones and drops some. The DNA was the basis for D and trimming; V, J and clone size are from that table. The sample contains about 6,300 clones, approximately 77% of which appear only once. Germline values: CDR1 SGHDT, CDR2 YYEEEE. The CDR3 sequence is 14 residues long. Trimming left V 6 bases short and J 1 base short, with 13 bases between. The clonotype comes from a woman aged 70 to 79 with rheumatoid arthritis. The specimen was CD8+ T cells sorted from blood, collected at a follow-up visit. J is TRBJ2-5 and V is TRBV5-6; a weak D match, TRBD2 (6 bases). The CDR3 sequence is CASIAYGGQETQYF. As DNA, the CDR3 is TGTGCCAGCATCGCGTACGGGGGCCAAGAGACCCAGTACTTC. The complete variable domain, with remaining parts taken from reference TRBV5-6 and TRBJ2-5, reads DAGVTQSPTHLIKTRGQQVTLRCSPKSGHDTVSWYQQALGQGPQFIFQYYEEEERQRGNFPDRFSGHQFPNYSSELNVNALLLGDSALYLCASIAYGGQETQYFGPGTRLLVL.